Listed here are 30 T cell receptor beta chains from one sample, sequenced in a study of CD8 T cells in ankylosing spondylitis. Overall study results and limits: What appeared characteristic of ankylosing spondylitis blood was a TCR beta motif of under 10 highly homologous variants.

These TCRs are of unknown antigen specificity. TCRdb used MiXCR to reprocess the 5' RACE reads, holding one entry per CDR3 protein. The table lists more than 600,000 distinct CDR3 sequences, around 20% of them singletons, with under 20% in the top ten. The sequencing sample was made of blood, either unsorted or a sorted T cell fraction (not recorded which). The origin of the receptors is a male donor with ankylosing spondylitis.

This clonotype has just a few counts. The V and J genes are TRBV20-1 and TRBJ2-3; maybe TRBD2 (6 bases). Germline CDR1 DFQATT, CDR2 SNEGSKA (reference sequence). The germline V and J ends were trimmed by 3 bases and 2 bases, with 12 bases remaining between them. This CDR3 is built from 14 residues. The CDR3 protein is CSARFLASTDTQYF. The CDR3 DNA sequence: TGCAGTGCTAGGTTTCTAGCGTCCACAGATACGCAGTATTTT.

Only a few counts were recorded for this clonotype. The rearrangement uses TRBV29-1 and TRBJ1-4; 8 nucleotides line up with TRBD1. CDR3 length: 13 residues. Germline values: CDR1 SQVTM, CDR2 ANQGSEA. Germline trimming cut 7 bases from V and 6 bases from J; bases unmatched to any gene: 7. The CDR3 protein is CSGVQGGDEKLFF. The CDR3 DNA reads TGCAGCGGGGTACAGGGGGGCGATGAAAAACTGTTTTTT.

This clonotype was observed a handful of times. The gene calls are TRBV20-1 and TRBJ2-4; TRBD2 matches at 9 bases. The germline CDR1 and CDR2 sequences are DFQATT and SNEGSKA (reference sequence). Unmatched junction bases numbered 7, after V lost 4 bases and J lost 0 bases. The CDR3 sequence is 16 residues long. The CDR3 coding sequence is TGCAGTGCTACCCAGCGCGGGGGGGCAGCCAAAAACATTCAGTACTTC. Translation: CSATQRGGAAKNIQYF.

This clonotype was counted a few times. The J gene is TRBJ1-5, the V gene TRBV20-1, with 7 bases that match TRBD1. The CDR3 has 17 amino acids. J lost 5 bases, V lost 3 bases, and 16 bases had no gene match. The germline V gene has CDR1 DFQATT and CDR2 SNEGSKA (reference sequence). The CDR3 coding sequence is TGCAGTGCTAGGAAGACAGGGCTTGGCCAGCCCGATCAGCCCCAGCATTTT. Protein product: CSARKTGLGQPDQPQHF.

The V call is TRBV4-1, the J call TRBJ2-3, with a tentative D call TRBD2 (5 bases). The CDR3 has 15 residues. CDR1 and CDR2 from the germline V gene are MGHRA and YSYEKL. V lost 6 bases to trimming and J lost 1 base, with 14 bases between them. This chain's CDR3 is CASSGPAEGTDTQYF. In DNA, the CDR3 is TGCGCCAGCAGTGGTCCAGCGGAAGGCACAGATACGCAGTATTTT.

This clonotype was counted ten times or more. The chain has TRBV12-3 or TRBV12-4 and TRBJ2-7; tentatively, D is TRBD2 (6 bases). The CDR3 has 13 amino acids. Trimming shortened V by 8 bases and J by 5 bases, and 16 bases separated the two germline ends. The CDR3 reads CASQEGPGDEQYF. DNA of the CDR3: TGTGCCAGCCAAGAGGGGCCGGGGGACGAGCAGTACTTC.

This clonotype was observed a handful of times. CDR3 sequence: CASNNHWDSYEQYF. The CDR3 coding sequence is TGTGCCAGCAACAACCACTGGGACAGCTACGAGCAGTACTTC. This chain uses TRBV6-2 or TRBV6-3 with TRBJ2-7; TRBD1 matches at 7 bases. CDR3 size: 14 residues. V shed 7 bases and J 3 bases; nucleotides not matched to a gene: 9. The germline V gene has CDR1 MNHEY and CDR2 SVGEGT.

CDR3 coding DNA: TGTGCCAGCAGTTACGGGATCCCTAACGTCCTCGCCCTCGGACAGGTCTATGGCTACACCTTC. It yields the protein CASSYGIPNVLALGQVYGYTF. This chain uses TRBV6-2 or TRBV6-3 with TRBJ1-2; TRBD1 agrees at 7 bases. V gave up 2 bases and J gave up 4 bases; unmatched junction bases: 25. The CDR3 runs to 21 residues. Germline CDR1 and CDR2: MNHEY and SVGEGT.

The chain combines TRBV11-2 with TRBJ2-3; no definite D call. Germline values: CDR1 SGHAT, CDR2 FQNNGV. Trimming removed 8 bases at V and 10 bases at J, with 19 bases between. The CDR3 has 13 amino acids. The CDR3 sequence is CASSEKTSTPQYF. The CDR3 region has the DNA TGTGCCAGCTCCGAGAAAACGTCGACGCCGCAGTATTTT.

This clonotype has at least ten counts. The V gene is TRBV15, the J gene TRBJ2-7; maybe TRBD2 (5 bases). This CDR3 has 15 amino acids. Trimming cost V 0 bases and J 1 base, with 10 bases left between them. The germline V gene encodes CDR1 LNHNV and CDR2 YYDKDF (reference sequence). The CDR3 bases are TGTGCCACCAGCAGAGATCTAGCAGGATCCTACGAGCAGTACTTC. Amino acid sequence: CATSRDLAGSYEQYF.

This clonotype was seen repeatedly, ten times or more. This chain uses TRBV20-1 with TRBJ1-1, with 7 positions matching TRBD1. J gave up 4 bases and V 3 bases, and 8 bases lay outside the gene matches. Germline CDR1 DFQATT, CDR2 SNEGSKA (reference sequence). The CDR3 contains 14 residues. The CDR3 region is CSARGSTGPTEAFF. The CDR3 DNA follows: TGCAGTGCTAGGGGGTCGACAGGGCCCACTGAAGCTTTCTTT.

This clonotype has just a few counts. The chain combines TRBV28 with TRBJ2-7, with TRBD2 matching over 8 bases. The CDR3 has 15 amino acids. CDR1 and CDR2 (germline): MDHEN, SYDVKM. V lost 7 bases, J lost 3 bases, and 11 bases stayed unmatched. CDR3 sequence: CASTQPGLGRYEQYF. CDR3 sequence (DNA): TGTGCCAGCACTCAACCGGGACTAGGTCGCTACGAGCAGTACTTC.

There are a few counts of this clonotype. The V call is TRBV6-2 or TRBV6-3, the J call TRBJ2-3; D might be TRBD1 (6 bases). CDR3 length equals 14 residues. Germline V CDR1 and CDR2: MNHEY, SVGEGT. V was cut by 6 bases and J by 3 bases, with 13 bases left in between. CDR3 bases: TGTGCCAGCAGCCTACAGGGAGAGACAGATACGCAGTATTTT. Protein: CASSLQGETDTQYF.

This clonotype was counted only a few times. This chain uses TRBV7-2 with TRBJ1-1; 7 bases fit TRBD1. The CDR3 sequence is 16 residues long. Germline V lookup: CDR1 SGHTA, CDR2 FQGNSA. V lost 5 bases to trimming and J lost 2 bases; unmatched junction nucleotides: 11. The CDR3 loop reads CASSPYWTGHNTEAFF. The DNA of the CDR3 is TGTGCCAGCAGCCCGTACTGGACAGGACATAACACTGAAGCTTTCTTT.

The chain employs TRBV7-8 and TRBJ1-2, with 10 bases matching TRBD1. The V and J ends lost 0 bases and 4 bases, in that order; junction bases with no gene match: 2. Germline V gene sequence: CDR1 SGHVS, CDR2 FQNEAQ. The CDR3 is 15 amino acids. The CDR3 loop reads CASSLAWTGGYGYTF. CDR3 DNA: TGTGCCAGCAGCTTAGCCTGGACAGGGGGCTATGGCTACACCTTC.

The chain employs TRBV7-8 and TRBJ2-5; D call uncertain. There are 14 residues in the CDR3. The germline gives CDR1 SGHVS, CDR2 FQNEAQ. The V gene lost 5 bases and the J gene lost 3 bases, with 13 bases spanning the gap. CDR3 region: CASSPYTGKETQYF. CDR3 in DNA: TGTGCCAGCAGCCCCTACACGGGTAAAGAGACCCAGTACTTC.

This clonotype was recorded a few times. The V and J genes are TRBV20-1 and TRBJ2-7, with D unclear. V shed 1 base and J shed 7 bases, with 14 bases lying between them. CDR3 length: 13 residues. Germline CDR1 DFQATT, CDR2 SNEGSKA (reference sequence). The CDR3 loop is CSARAGPSWEQYF. CDR3 bases: TGCAGTGCTAGAGCTGGGCCGTCGTGGGAGCAGTACTTC.

This clonotype was observed a handful of times. This chain connects TRBV10-3 to TRBJ2-2, with D tentatively TRBD1 (6 bases). Deletions cut 3 bases from V and 1 base from J, with 9 bases between. The CDR3 is made up of 15 amino acids. CDR1 and CDR2 (germline): ENHRY, SYGVKD. The CDR3 protein is CAISDQQGNTGELFF. CDR3 coding DNA: TGTGCCATCAGTGATCAACAGGGGAACACCGGGGAGCTGTTTTTT.

The V call is TRBV12-3 or TRBV12-4, the J call TRBJ2-1; D perhaps matches TRBD2 (6 bases). This CDR3 region has 15 residues. Trimming removed 6 bases from V and 6 bases from J, with 18 bases in between. The CDR3 coding sequence is TGTGCCAGCAGCCTAACCGGGAGAGGCACCAATGAGCAGTTCTTC. It translates to CASSLTGRGTNEQFF.

This clonotype turned up a few times. The chain employs TRBV10-3 and TRBJ2-7; 10 positions match TRBD1. V shed 11 bases and J 4 bases; nucleotides not matched to a gene: 8. The CDR3 loop spans 13 amino acids. Germline V gene sequence: CDR1 ENHRY, CDR2 SYGVKD. CDR3 nucleotides: TGTGCCTGCGCCGGGACAGGGGAGTACGAGCAGTACTTC. Amino acids: CACAGTGEYEQYF.

The rearrangement links TRBV11-2 to TRBJ2-5, with D possibly being TRBD1 (5 bases). Trimming removed 4 bases at V and 4 bases at J, with 16 bases between. Germline CDR1 reads SGHAT; CDR2 reads FQNNGV. CDR3 size: 15 residues. CDR3 in DNA: TGTGCCAGCAGCTCGCGTATAACAGGAACAGAGACCCAGTACTTC. Translating gives CASSSRITGTETQYF. Drawing the rest from reference TRBV11-2 and TRBJ2-5, the complete variable domain is EAGVAQSPRYKIIEKRQSVAFWCNPISGHATLYWYQQILGQGPKLLIQFQNNGVVDDSQLPKDRFSAERLKGVDSTLKIQPAKLEDSAVYLCASSSRITGTETQYFGPGTRLLVL.

This clonotype showed up just a few times. The chain uses TRBV5-1 and TRBJ1-1, with a possible D match to TRBD1 (6 bases). The V gene's germline CDR1 is SGHRS and CDR2 YFSETQ. Trimming took off 4 bases at V and 6 bases at J, with 16 bases between the two ends. The CDR3 runs 14 residues. CDR3 coding DNA: TGCGCCAGCAGCCTCGGGACACCTGTGGCTGAAGCTTTCTTT. Amino acid sequence: CASSLGTPVAEAFF.

This clonotype occurred many times. The chain employs TRBV5-1 and TRBJ2-3; 7 bases agree with TRBD2. The CDR3 covers 14 residues. In germline, CDR1 is SGHRS, CDR2 YFSETQ. Unmatched junction bases numbered 2, after V lost 0 bases and J lost 4 bases. The CDR3 DNA sequence: TGCGCCAGCAGCTTGGAAGGACTAGCAGATACGCAGTATTTT. Translating it yields CASSLEGLADTQYF.

This clonotype was counted a few times. The V gene is TRBV7-3, the J gene TRBJ2-1; D is unclear. V dropped 5 bases and J dropped 4 bases, with 12 bases sitting between them. Germline loops: CDR1 SGHTA, CDR2 FQGTGA. CDR3 length: 14 amino acids. The CDR3 loop reads CASSPSVVYNEQFF. In nucleotides, the CDR3 is TGTGCCAGCAGCCCCTCGGTCGTGTACAATGAGCAGTTCTTC.

The chain joins TRBV6-1 to TRBJ2-1; 8 bases agree with TRBD2. The CDR3 has 16 amino acids. CDR1 and CDR2 from the germline V gene are MNHNS and SASEGT. Trimming took 3 bases from V and 7 from J; bases not matched to a gene: 11. As DNA, the CDR3 is TGTGCCAGCAGTGATTACGCCGGGACTAGGGGGAATGAGCAGTTCTTC. Translation: CASSDYAGTRGNEQFF.

This chain uses TRBV5-1 with TRBJ2-5, with TRBD2 matching 9 bases. V lost 5 bases, J lost 1 base, and 6 bases stayed unmatched. The CDR3 length is 15 residues. CDR1 is SGHRS, CDR2 YFSETQ, per germline. The CDR3 reads CASSHSGGFQETQYF. The CDR3 nucleotides are TGCGCCAGCAGTCATAGCGGGGGCTTCCAAGAGACCCAGTACTTC.

This clonotype was counted ten times or more. CDR3 nucleotides: TGTGCCAGCAGCAGCGGGGCGGACACAGATACGCAGTATTTT. Residues: CASSSGADTDTQYF. This chain uses TRBV6-4 with TRBJ2-3, with 7 bases aligning to TRBD2. The CDR3 totals 14 residues. Germline trimming cut 6 bases from V and 2 bases from J; bases unmatched to any gene: 5. Germline assignment: CDR1 MRHNA and CDR2 SNTAGT.

The chain is built from TRBV3-1 and TRBJ2-7; 9 bases are shared with TRBD1. The CDR3 length is 20 residues. Germline V gene data show CDR1 as LGHDT and CDR2 as YNNKEL (reference sequence). The junction had 19 bases not matched to a gene; V was cut back by 0 bases and J by 4 bases. The CDR3 spells CASSQEGGTGRFQGTYEQYF. As DNA, the CDR3 is TGTGCCAGCAGCCAAGAAGGGGGGACAGGGCGGTTCCAGGGCACGTACGAGCAGTACTTC.

There are many counts of this clonotype. The chain links TRBV5-1 to TRBJ1-1; no definite D call. This CDR3 spans 15 amino acids. V dropped 5 bases and J dropped 5 bases, with 19 bases sitting between them. Looked up from germline, CDR1 is SGHRS and CDR2 is YFSETQ. The CDR3 here is CASSSGGWRGTEAFF. The CDR3 nucleotides read TGCGCCAGCAGTTCGGGAGGGTGGCGTGGGACTGAAGCTTTCTTT.

The J gene is TRBJ2-7, the V gene TRBV25-1, with 8 nucleotides matching TRBD2. Germline CDR1 and CDR2: MGHDK and SYGVNS. This CDR3 is 17 amino acids long. V shed 1 base, J shed 7 bases, and the junction held 15 bases outside the gene matches. In DNA, the CDR3 is TGTGCCAGCAGTGAATTACAGGCTAGCGGGCACACCTGGGAGCAGTACTTC. This encodes CASSELQASGHTWEQYF.